The T cell receptor beta chain under discussion was sequenced for a study of T cell changes during pregnancy in multiple sclerosis. This CDR3 is built from 15 residues. Germline V gene lookup returns CDR1 SGDLS and CDR2 YYNGEE. With V trimmed by 3 bases and J by 4 bases, 6 bases remained unmatched. This clone has a single count. Using immunoSEQ multiplex PCR, the repertoire was profiled, and TCRdb retains in-frame clones only, with some absent. The data show 93,000 or so clones, approximately 89% seen once. The chain is built from TRBV9 and TRBJ2-5; 10 bases agree with TRBD2. The sequencing used peripheral blood, collected before pregnancy. This sequence originates from a female donor with multiple sclerosis, enrolled in a pregnancy study. The CDR3 sequence is CASSASSGRGETQYF. DNA for the CDR3: TGTGCCAGCAGCGCCTCCAGCGGGAGGGGAGAGACCCAGTACTTC.